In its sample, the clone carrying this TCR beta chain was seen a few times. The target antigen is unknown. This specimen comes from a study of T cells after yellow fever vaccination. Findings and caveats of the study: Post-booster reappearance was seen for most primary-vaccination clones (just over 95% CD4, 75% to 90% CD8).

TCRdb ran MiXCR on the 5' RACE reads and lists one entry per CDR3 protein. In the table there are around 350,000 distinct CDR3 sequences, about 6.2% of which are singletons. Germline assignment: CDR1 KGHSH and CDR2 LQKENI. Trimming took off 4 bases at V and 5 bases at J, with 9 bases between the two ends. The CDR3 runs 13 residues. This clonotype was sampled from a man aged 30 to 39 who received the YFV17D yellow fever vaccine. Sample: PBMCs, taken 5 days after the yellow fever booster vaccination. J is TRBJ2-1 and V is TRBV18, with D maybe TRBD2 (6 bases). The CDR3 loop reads CASSQGTDNEQFF. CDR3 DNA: TGTGCCAGCTCACAAGGGACTGACAATGAGCAGTTCTTC.